Listed below are T cell receptor beta chains from one sample, sequenced in a study of shared clonotypes between healthy human individuals. Clones were sequenced by immunoSEQ multiplex PCR, and TCRdb holds only the in-frame ones, with some missing. Of fewer than 3 million clones in the sample, approximately 90% were seen once. The specimen was naive CD4+ T cells from PBMCs. All receptors come from a young man in good health. Some clones in this sample may be carry-over from other donors' samples. The CDR3 runs from the conserved cysteine through the conserved F or W. Each record gives: V gene, J gene, D gene, CDR3 protein, CDR3 DNA. D genes are given only for firm matches.

v_gene: TRBV5-1; j_gene: TRBJ2-1; d_gene: -; CDR3aa: CASSLSVSDNEQFF; CDR3nt: TGCGCCAGCAGCTTGTCGGTCAGCGACAATGAGCAGTTCTTC
v_gene: TRBV7-3; j_gene: TRBJ1-1; d_gene: -; CDR3aa: CASSLTQNTEAFF; CDR3nt: TGTGCCAGCAGCTTGACTCAGAACACTGAAGCTTTCTTT
v_gene: TRBV25-1; j_gene: TRBJ1-4; d_gene: -; CDR3aa: CASSEWEGDNEKLFF; CDR3nt: TGTGCCAGCAGTGAATGGGAGGGGGACAATGAAAAACTGTTTTTT
v_gene: TRBV14; j_gene: TRBJ1-2; d_gene: -; CDR3aa: CASSLNRFSDYGYTF; CDR3nt: TGTGCCAGCAGCCTGAACAGGTTTTCGGACTATGGCTACACCTTC
v_gene: TRBV19; j_gene: TRBJ1-5; d_gene: TRBD1; CDR3aa: CASTGYTGTDNKASNQPQHF; CDR3nt: TGTGCCAGCACTGGGTACACCGGGACAGACAACAAAGCTAGCAATCAGCCCCAGCATTTT
v_gene: TRBV5-1; j_gene: TRBJ2-5; d_gene: -; CDR3aa: CASSLTGTLEETQYF; CDR3nt: TGCGCCAGCAGCTTGACAGGGACCCTCGAAGAGACCCAGTACTTC
v_gene: TRBV30; j_gene: TRBJ1-4; d_gene: -; CDR3aa: CAWSLNPGEKLFF; CDR3nt: TGTGCCTGGAGTCTTAACCCGGGGGAAAAACTGTTTTTT
v_gene: TRBV11-2; j_gene: TRBJ2-7; d_gene: -; CDR3aa: CASSPGRASYEQYF; CDR3nt: TGTGCCAGCAGCCCCGGACGGGCATCCTACGAGCAGTACTTC
v_gene: TRBV7-3; j_gene: TRBJ2-2; d_gene: -; CDR3aa: CASSFGRRSTGELFF; CDR3nt: TGTGCCAGCAGCTTCGGAAGGAGGAGCACCGGGGAGCTGTTTTTT
v_gene: TRBV28; j_gene: TRBJ1-2; d_gene: -; CDR3aa: CASSVSGPQNYGYTF; CDR3nt: TGTGCCAGCAGTGTATCGGGTCCCCAGAACTATGGCTACACCTTC
v_gene: TRBV5-4; j_gene: TRBJ2-7; d_gene: TRBD1; CDR3aa: CASSLVGTGVHEQYF; CDR3nt: TGTGCCAGCAGCTTGGTCGGGACAGGGGTCCACGAGCAGTACTTC
v_gene: TRBV18; j_gene: TRBJ2-3; d_gene: -; CDR3aa: CASSPSQGETDTQYF; CDR3nt: TGTGCCAGCTCACCCTCCCAGGGAGAAACAGATACGCAGTATTTT
v_gene: TRBV6-1; j_gene: TRBJ2-3; d_gene: TRBD2; CDR3aa: CASSEARRGGLFLYSTDTQYF; CDR3nt: TGTGCCAGCAGTGAAGCGCGTCGGGGAGGGCTCTTCCTCTATAGCACAGATACGCAGTATTTT
v_gene: TRBV18; j_gene: TRBJ1-4; d_gene: -; CDR3aa: CASSPPNAGQNNEKLFF; CDR3nt: TGTGCCAGCTCACCACCGAACGCAGGACAGAATAATGAAAAACTGTTTTTT
v_gene: TRBV14; j_gene: TRBJ2-1; d_gene: TRBD2; CDR3aa: CASSQTRSGTRLYNEQFF; CDR3nt: TGTGCCAGCAGCCAAACCCGATCCGGGACTAGACTCTACAATGAGCAGTTCTTC
v_gene: TRBV6-6; j_gene: TRBJ2-1; d_gene: -; CDR3aa: CASSYRMGSYNEQFF; CDR3nt: TGTGCCAGCAGTTACCGAATGGGGTCCTACAATGAGCAGTTCTTC
v_gene: TRBV7-2; j_gene: TRBJ2-1; d_gene: TRBD2; CDR3aa: CASSWGLAPNEQFF; CDR3nt: TGTGCCAGCAGCTGGGGACTAGCGCCCAATGAGCAGTTCTTC
v_gene: TRBV5-4; j_gene: TRBJ2-1; d_gene: -; CDR3aa: CASSRNNEQFF; CDR3nt: TGTGCCAGCAGCCGAAACAATGAGCAGTTCTTC